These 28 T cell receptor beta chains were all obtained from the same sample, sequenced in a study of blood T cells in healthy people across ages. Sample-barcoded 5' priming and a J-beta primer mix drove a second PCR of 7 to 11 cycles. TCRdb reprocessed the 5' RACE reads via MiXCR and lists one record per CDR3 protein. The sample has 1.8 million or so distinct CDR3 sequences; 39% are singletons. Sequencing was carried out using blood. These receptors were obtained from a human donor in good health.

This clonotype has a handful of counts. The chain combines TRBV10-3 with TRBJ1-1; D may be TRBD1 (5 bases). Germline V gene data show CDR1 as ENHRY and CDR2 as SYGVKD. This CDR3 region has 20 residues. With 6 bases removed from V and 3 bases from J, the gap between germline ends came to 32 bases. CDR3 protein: CAIRHDTLPQLPGGDTEAFF. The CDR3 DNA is TGTGCCATCAGACATGACACCCTACCACAGTTGCCCGGGGGGGACACTGAAGCTTTCTTT.

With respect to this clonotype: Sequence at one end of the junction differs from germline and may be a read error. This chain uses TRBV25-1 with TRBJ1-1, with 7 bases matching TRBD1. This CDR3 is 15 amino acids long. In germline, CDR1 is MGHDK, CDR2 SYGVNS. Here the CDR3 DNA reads TGCGCCAGCAGTGAGTCAAGACAGGGCGACACTGAAGCTTTCTTT. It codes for CASSESRQGDTEAFF.

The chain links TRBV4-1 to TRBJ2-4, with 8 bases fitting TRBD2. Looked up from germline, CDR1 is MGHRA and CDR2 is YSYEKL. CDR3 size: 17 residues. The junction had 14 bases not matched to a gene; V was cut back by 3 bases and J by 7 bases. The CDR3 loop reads CASSQGRSGGRKNIQYF. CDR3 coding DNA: TGCGCCAGCAGCCAGGGGCGGTCGGGGGGGCGCAAGAACATTCAGTACTTC.

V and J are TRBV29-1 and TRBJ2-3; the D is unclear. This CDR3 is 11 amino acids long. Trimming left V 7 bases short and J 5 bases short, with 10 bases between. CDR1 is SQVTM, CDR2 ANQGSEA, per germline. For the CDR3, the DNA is TGCAGCGCTGCGGTCCAAGATACGCAGTATTTT. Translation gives CSAAVQDTQYF.

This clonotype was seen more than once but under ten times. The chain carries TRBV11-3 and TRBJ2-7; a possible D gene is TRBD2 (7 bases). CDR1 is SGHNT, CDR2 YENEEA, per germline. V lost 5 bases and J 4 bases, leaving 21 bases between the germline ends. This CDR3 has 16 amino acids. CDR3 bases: TGTGCCAGCAGCCCACCTTTGGGGGGGGCCCCTTACGAGCAGTACTTC. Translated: CASSPPLGGAPYEQYF.

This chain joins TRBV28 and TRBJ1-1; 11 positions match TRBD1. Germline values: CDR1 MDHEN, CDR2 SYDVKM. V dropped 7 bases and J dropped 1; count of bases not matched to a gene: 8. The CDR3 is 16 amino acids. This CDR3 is CASIHGTGGSNTEAFF. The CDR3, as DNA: TGTGCCAGCATACATGGGACAGGGGGTTCGAACACTGAAGCTTTCTTT.

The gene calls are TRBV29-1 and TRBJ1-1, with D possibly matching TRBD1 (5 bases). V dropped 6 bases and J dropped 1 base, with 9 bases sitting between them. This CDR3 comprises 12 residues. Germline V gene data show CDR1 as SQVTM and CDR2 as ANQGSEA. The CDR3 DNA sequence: TGCAGCGTGAGGGGCGCGAACACTGAAGCTTTCTTT. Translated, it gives CSVRGANTEAFF.

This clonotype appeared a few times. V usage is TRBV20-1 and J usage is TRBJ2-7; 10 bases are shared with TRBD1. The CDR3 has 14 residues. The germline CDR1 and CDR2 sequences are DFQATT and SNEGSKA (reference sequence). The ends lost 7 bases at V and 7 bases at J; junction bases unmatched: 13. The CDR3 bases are TGCAGTGTTAGCCCCTGGGACAGGGGTTTAGAGCAGTACTTC. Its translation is CSVSPWDRGLEQYF.

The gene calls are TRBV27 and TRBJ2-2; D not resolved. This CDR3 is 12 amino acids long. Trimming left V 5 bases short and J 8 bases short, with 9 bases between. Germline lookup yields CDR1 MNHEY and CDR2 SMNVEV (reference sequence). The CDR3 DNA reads TGTGCCAGCAGTCGCTTGAGGGGGGAGCTGTTTTTT. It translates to CASSRLRGELFF.

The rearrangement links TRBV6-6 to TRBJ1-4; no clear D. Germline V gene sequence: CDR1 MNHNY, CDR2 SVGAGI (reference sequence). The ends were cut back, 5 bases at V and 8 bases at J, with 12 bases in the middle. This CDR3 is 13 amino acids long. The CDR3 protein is CASSPESGEKLFF. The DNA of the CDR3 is TGTGCCAGCAGTCCAGAAAGTGGGGAAAAACTGTTTTTT.

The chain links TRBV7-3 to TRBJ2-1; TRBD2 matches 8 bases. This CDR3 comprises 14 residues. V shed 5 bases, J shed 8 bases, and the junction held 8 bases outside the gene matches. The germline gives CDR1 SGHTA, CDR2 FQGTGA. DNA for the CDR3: TGTGCCAGCAGCCTCGCGGGGGGATGGGATGAGCAGTTCTTC. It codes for CASSLAGGWDEQFF.

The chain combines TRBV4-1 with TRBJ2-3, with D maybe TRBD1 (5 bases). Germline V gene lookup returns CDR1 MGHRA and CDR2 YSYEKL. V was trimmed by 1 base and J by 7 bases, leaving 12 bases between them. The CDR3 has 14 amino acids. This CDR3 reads CASSQVTRVNTQYF. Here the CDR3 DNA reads TGCGCCAGCAGCCAAGTAACCAGGGTGAATACGCAGTATTTT.

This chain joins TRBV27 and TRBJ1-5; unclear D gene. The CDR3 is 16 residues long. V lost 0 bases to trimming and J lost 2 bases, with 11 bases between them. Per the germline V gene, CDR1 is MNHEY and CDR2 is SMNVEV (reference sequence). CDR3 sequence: CASSLSHWQGNQPQHF. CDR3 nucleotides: TGTGCCAGCAGTTTATCCCACTGGCAGGGCAATCAGCCCCAGCATTTT.

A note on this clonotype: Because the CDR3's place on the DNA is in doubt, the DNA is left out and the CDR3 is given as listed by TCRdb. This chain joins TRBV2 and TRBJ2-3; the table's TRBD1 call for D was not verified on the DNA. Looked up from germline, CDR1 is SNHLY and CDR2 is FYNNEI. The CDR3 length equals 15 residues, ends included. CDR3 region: CASNSGPAVTDTQYF.

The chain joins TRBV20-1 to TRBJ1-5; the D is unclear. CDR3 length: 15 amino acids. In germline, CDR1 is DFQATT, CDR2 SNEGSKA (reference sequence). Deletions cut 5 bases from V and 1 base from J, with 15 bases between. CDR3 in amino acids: CSAFPYRESNQPQHF. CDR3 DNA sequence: TGCAGTGCTTTCCCATACCGGGAGAGCAATCAGCCCCAGCATTTT.

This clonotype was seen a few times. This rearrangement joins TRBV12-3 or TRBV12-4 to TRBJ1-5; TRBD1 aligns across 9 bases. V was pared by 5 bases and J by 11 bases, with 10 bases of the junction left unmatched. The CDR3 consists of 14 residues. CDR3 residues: CASSPWTGEVAQHF. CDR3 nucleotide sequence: TGTGCCAGCAGTCCATGGACAGGGGAAGTAGCCCAGCATTTT.

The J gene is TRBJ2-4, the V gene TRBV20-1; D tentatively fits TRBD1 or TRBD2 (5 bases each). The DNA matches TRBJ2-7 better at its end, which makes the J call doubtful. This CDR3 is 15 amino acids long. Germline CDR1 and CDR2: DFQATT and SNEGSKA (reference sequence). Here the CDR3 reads CSASRRDQLSYEQYF. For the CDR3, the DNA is TGCAGTGCTAGTCGCCGGGACCAATTATCATACGAGCAGTACTTC.

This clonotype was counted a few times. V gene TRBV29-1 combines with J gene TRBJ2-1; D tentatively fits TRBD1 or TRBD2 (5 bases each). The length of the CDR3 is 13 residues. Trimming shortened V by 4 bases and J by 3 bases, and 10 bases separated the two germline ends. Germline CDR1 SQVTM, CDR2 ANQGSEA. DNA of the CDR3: TGCAGCGTTGTAATGGGGGACTACAATGAGCAGTTCTTC. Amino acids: CSVVMGDYNEQFF.

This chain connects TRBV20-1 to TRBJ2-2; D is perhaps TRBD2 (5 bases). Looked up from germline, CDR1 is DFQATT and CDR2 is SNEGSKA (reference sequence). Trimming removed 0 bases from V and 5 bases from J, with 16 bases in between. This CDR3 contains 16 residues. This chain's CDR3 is CSARDRRAGGTGELFF. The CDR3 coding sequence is TGCAGTGCTAGAGATCGTAGGGCAGGCGGGACCGGGGAGCTGTTTTTT.

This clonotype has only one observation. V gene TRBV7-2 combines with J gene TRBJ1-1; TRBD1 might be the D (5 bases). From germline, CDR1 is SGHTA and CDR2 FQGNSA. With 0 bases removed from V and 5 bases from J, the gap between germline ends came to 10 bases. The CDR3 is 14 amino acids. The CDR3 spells CASSLAAGETEAFF. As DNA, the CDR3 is TGTGCCAGCAGCTTAGCGGCGGGGGAGACTGAAGCTTTCTTT.

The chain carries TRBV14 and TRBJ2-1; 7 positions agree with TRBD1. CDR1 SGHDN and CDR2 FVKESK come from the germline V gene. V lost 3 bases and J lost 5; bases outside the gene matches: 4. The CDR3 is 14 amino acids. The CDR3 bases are TGTGCCAGCAGCCACAGGGGACAGAACAATGAGCAGTTCTTC. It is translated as CASSHRGQNNEQFF.

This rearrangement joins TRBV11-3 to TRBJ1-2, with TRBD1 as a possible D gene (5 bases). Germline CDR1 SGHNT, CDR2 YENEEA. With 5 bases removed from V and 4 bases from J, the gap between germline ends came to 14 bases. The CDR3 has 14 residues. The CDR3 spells CASSHGAVGYGYTF. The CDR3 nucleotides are TGTGCCAGCAGCCATGGGGCAGTGGGCTATGGCTACACCTTC.

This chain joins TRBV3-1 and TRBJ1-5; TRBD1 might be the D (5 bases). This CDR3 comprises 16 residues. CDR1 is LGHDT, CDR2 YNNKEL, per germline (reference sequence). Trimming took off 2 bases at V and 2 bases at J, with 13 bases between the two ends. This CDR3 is CASSQNPGSGNQPQHF. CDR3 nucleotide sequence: TGTGCCAGCAGCCAAAACCCAGGGTCCGGCAATCAGCCCCAGCATTTT.

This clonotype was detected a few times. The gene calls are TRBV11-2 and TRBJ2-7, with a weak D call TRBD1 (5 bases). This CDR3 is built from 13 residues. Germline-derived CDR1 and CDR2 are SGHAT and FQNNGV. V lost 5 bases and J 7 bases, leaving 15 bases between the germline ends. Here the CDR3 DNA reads TGTGCCAGCAGCCCACCAGGGTACCTGGAGCAGTACTTC. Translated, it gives CASSPPGYLEQYF.

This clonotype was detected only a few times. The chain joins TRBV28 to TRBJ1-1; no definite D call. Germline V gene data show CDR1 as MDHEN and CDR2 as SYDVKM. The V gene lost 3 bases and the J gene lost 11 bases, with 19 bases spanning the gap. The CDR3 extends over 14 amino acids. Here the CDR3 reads CASSLAEGTVGAFF. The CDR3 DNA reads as TGTGCCAGCAGTTTGGCGGAGGGAACAGTGGGGGCTTTCTTT. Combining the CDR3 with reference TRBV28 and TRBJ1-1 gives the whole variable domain DVKVTQSSRYLVKRTGEKVFLECVQDMDHENMFWYRQDPGLGLRLIYFSYDVKMKEKGDIPEGYSVSREKKERFSLILESASTNQTSMYLCASSLAEGTVGAFFGQGTRLTVV.

The CDR3 loop reads CASSPLGSAETQYF. The CDR3 DNA sequence: TGTGCCAGCAGCCCCCTTGGTAGCGCGGAGACCCAGTACTTC. This chain uses TRBV28 with TRBJ2-5; tentatively, D is TRBD2 (5 bases). There are 14 residues in the CDR3. V was clipped by 6 bases and J by 5 bases, with 16 bases between them. CDR1 is MDHEN and CDR2 is SYDVKM in the germline V gene.

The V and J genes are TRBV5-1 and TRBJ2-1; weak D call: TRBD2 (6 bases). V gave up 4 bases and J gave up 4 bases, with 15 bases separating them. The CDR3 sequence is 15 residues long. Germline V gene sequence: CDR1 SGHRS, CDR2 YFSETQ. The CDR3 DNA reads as TGCGCCAGCAGCGAAACTAGCAGAACATACAATGAGCAGTTCTTC. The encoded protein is CASSETSRTYNEQFF.

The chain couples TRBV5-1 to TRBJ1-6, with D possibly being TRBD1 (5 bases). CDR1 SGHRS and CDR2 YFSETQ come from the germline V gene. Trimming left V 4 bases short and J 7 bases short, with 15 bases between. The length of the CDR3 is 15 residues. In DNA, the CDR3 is TGCGCCAGCAGCAGGACGTCACAGGAAAATTCACCCCTCCACTTT. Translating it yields CASSRTSQENSPLHF. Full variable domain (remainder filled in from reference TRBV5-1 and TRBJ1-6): KAGVTQTPRYLIKTRGQQVTLSCSPISGHRSVSWYQQTPGQGLQFLFEYFSETQRNKGNFPGRFSGRQFSNSRSEMNVSTLELGDSALYLCASSRTSQENSPLHFGNGTRLTVT.